This T cell receptor (beta chain) was recovered during a study of T cells in narcolepsy. Here immunoSEQ multiplex PCR was the method, and the copy in TCRdb shows in-frame clones only, minus some. The sample has fewer than 40,000 clones, around 79% seen once. The CDR3 spans 16 residues. Germline values: CDR1 SGDLS, CDR2 YYNGEE. The V gene end was trimmed by 3 bases and the J gene end by 1 base; junction bases not matched to a gene: 4. The specimen sequenced was CD45RA- memory CD4+ T cells from PBMCs. The source is a human donor with narcolepsy. This sequence joins TRBV9 and TRBJ2-3; 11 bases line up with TRBD2. The CDR3 reads CASSAPGLAGTDTQYF. For the CDR3, the DNA is TGTGCCAGCAGCGCACCGGGACTAGCGGGCACAGATACGCAGTATTTT.